These 6 T cell receptor beta chains share one sample of origin, sequenced in a study of cytomegalovirus exposure and HLA in healthy donors. 60 Vbeta and 13 Jbeta primers were used in PCR. Sequenced by immunoSEQ multiplex PCR; TCRdb stores in-frame clones only, minus some. The sample lists fewer than 150,000 clones, about 70% seen once, with 3.9% in the top ten. Input material: PBMCs. These receptor sequences come from a man younger than 35 in good health and CMV-seronegative.

The gene calls are TRBV7-9 and TRBJ2-1; 7 bases agree with TRBD2. The J segment lost 8 bases and the V segment lost 1 base, leaving 11 bases of the junction unmatched. This CDR3 region has 16 residues. CDR1 is SEHNR and CDR2 is FQNEAQ in the germline V gene (reference sequence). The CDR3 sequence is CASSLGGGGPRDEQFF. DNA for the CDR3: TGTGCCAGCAGCTTAGGGGGGGGAGGGCCGCGCGATGAGCAGTTCTTC.

V and J are TRBV2 and TRBJ1-5; 7 bases line up with TRBD1. CDR3 length: 15 residues. Germline V lookup: CDR1 SNHLY, CDR2 FYNNEI. Losses at the gene ends were 5 bases for V and 3 bases for J; bases not matched to a gene: 7. In DNA, the CDR3 is TGTGCCAGCAGTTTCGACAGGGCCCCCAATCAGCCCCAGCATTTT. Amino acids: CASSFDRAPNQPQHF. Looking up the rest from reference TRBV2 and TRBJ1-5 gives the full variable domain: EPEVTQTPSHQVTQMGQEVILRCVPISNHLYFYWYRQILGQKVEFLVSFYNNEISEKSEIFDDQFSVERPDGSNFTLKIRSTKLEDSAMYFCASSFDRAPNQPQHFGDGTRLSIL.

The rearrangement uses TRBV6-1 and TRBJ2-4, with 8 bases fitting TRBD1. Germline values: CDR1 MNHNS, CDR2 SASEGT. The CDR3 consists of 15 residues. V was clipped by 8 bases and J by 1 base; unmatched bases: 7. CDR3: CASYQGAWAKNIQYF. The CDR3, as DNA: TGTGCCAGCTATCAGGGGGCGTGGGCCAAAAACATTCAGTACTTC.

The chain links TRBV28 to TRBJ1-5, with D perhaps matching TRBD1 (5 bases). V lost 6 bases, J lost 2 bases, and 14 bases lay in between. This CDR3 has 15 amino acids. Germline-derived CDR1 and CDR2 are MDHEN and SYDVKM. The CDR3 region is CASRVGQTGNQPQHF. CDR3 nucleotides: TGTGCCAGCAGGGTCGGACAAACGGGCAATCAGCCCCAGCATTTT.

The chain carries TRBV30 and TRBJ2-1; tentatively, D is TRBD2 (5 bases). Looked up from germline, CDR1 is GTSNPN and CDR2 is SVGIG (reference sequence). The CDR3 has 13 residues. V was clipped by 0 bases and J by 4 bases, with 7 bases between them. CDR3 nucleotide sequence: TGTGCCTGGAGTGTTAGCGTTTACAATGAGCAGTTCTTC. The encoded protein is CAWSVSVYNEQFF.

The chain couples TRBV30 to TRBJ1-2, with D hard to call. This CDR3 is 13 amino acids long. Trimming left V 2 bases short and J 2 bases short, with 9 bases between. Per the germline V gene, CDR1 is GTSNPN and CDR2 is SVGIG (reference sequence). The CDR3 sequence is CAWSFGENYGYTF. CDR3 nucleotides: TGTGCCTGGAGTTTCGGGGAGAACTATGGCTACACCTTC.